This T cell receptor (beta chain) was observed in a study of blood T cell repertoires in COVID-19. Study in general: The cDNA or gDNA used as material had been derived from T cells, B-cell-depleted T cells, or PBMCs.

The CDR3 consists of 20 residues. V gave up 2 bases and J gave up 12 bases; unmatched junction bases: 25. Germline V CDR1 and CDR2: SGHVS, FNYEAQ. The authors' processing: Counts of nucleated cells, estimated from reference gene primer amplification, were obtained. Sequencing used immunoSEQ multiplex PCR; TCRdb keeps in-frame clones, though not all of them. V, J and clone size derive from that table, while D and trimming were established from the DNA sequence. This sample has a few hundred thousand clones, with about 84% found just once. Sequencing used peripheral blood. The clonotype was recovered from a man aged 80 or over with acute or convalescent COVID-19. The chain uses TRBV7-6 and TRBJ2-1, with 10 bases aligning to TRBD2. The CDR3 is CASSLYPLLGLAEQMNRQFF. The CDR3 DNA sequence: TGTGCCAGCAGCTTATACCCCCTATTAGGACTAGCGGAGCAAATGAATCGGCAGTTCTTC.